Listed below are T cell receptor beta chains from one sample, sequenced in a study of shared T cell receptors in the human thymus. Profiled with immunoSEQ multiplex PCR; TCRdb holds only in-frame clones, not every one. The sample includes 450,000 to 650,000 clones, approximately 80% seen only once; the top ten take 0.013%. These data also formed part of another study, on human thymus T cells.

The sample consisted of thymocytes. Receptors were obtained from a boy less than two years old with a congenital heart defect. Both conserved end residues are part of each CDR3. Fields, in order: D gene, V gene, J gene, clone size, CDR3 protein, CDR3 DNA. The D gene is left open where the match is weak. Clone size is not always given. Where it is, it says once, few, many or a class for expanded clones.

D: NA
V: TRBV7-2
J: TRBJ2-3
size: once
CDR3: CASSLRLAADTQYF
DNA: TGTGCCAGCAGCTTAAGGCTAGCAGCAGATACGCAGTATTTT

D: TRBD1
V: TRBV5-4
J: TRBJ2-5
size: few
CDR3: CASSPGGETQYF
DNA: TGTGCCAGCAGCCCAGGGGGAGAGACCCAGTACTTC

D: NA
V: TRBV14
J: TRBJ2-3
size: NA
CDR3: CASSQEPQGTDTQYF
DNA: TGTGCCAGCAGCCAAGAACCGCAGGGCACAGATACGCAGTATTTT

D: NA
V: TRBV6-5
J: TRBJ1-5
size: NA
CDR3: CASSTTGPDQPQHF
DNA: TGTGCCAGCAGTACTACAGGGCCCGATCAGCCCCAGCATTTT

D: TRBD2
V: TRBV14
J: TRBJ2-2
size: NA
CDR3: CASSPGPSGRTGELFF
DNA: TGTGCCAGCAGCCCCGGCCCTAGCGGGAGAACCGGGGAGCTGTTTTTT

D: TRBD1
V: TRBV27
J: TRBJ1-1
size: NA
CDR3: CASSTQGSDTEAFF
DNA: TGTGCCAGCAGTACACAGGGGTCAGACACTGAAGCTTTCTTT

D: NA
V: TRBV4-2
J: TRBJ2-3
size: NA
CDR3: CASSQGGEMTDTQYF
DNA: TGTGCCAGCAGCCAAGGGGGGGAAATGACAGATACGCAGTATTTT

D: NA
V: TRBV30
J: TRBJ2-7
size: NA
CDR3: CAWSVGGDRWTYEQYF
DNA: TGTGCCTGGAGTGTGGGGGGGGACAGGTGGACCTACGAGCAGTACTTC

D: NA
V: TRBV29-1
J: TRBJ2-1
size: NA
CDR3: CSVVGGSYNEQFF
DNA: TGCAGCGTTGTAGGGGGCTCCTACAATGAGCAGTTCTTC

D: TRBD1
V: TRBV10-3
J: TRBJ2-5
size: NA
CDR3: CAIRGTGETQYF
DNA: TGTGCCATCAGAGGGACAGGAGAGACCCAGTACTTC

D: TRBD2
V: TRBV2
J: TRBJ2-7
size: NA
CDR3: CASRWTKSGRGFEQYF
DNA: TGTGCCAGCCGTTGGACAAAAAGCGGGAGGGGTTTCGAGCAGTACTTC

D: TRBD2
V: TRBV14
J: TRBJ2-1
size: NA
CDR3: CASSQGRVQFF
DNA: TGTGCCAGCAGCCAGGGGAGGGTGCAGTTCTTC

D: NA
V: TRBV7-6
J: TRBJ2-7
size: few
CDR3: CASSRDSSYEQYF
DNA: TGTGCCAGCAGCCGGGACTCGTCCTACGAGCAGTACTTC

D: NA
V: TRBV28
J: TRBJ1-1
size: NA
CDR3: CASSLTPGGAFF
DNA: TGTGCCAGCAGTTTAACTCCTGGGGGGGCTTTCTTT

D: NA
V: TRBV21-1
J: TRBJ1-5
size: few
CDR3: CARPGQGNQPQHF
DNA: TGTGCCAGGCCGGGACAGGGAAATCAGCCCCAGCATTTT

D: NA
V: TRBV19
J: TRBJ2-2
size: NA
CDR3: CASSISSVHPTSTSLNTGELFF
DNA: TGTGCCAGTAGTATATCTAGCGTCCATCCAACATCGACATCCCTAAACACCGGGGAGCTGTTTTTT

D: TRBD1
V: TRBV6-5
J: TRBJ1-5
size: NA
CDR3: CASSQDRAKPQHF
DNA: TGTGCCAGCAGCCAGGACAGGGCTAAGCCCCAGCATTTT

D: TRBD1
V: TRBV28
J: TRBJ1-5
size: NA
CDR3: CASSLPHQGTGQQIYSNQPQHF
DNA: TGTGCCAGCAGTTTACCCCACCAAGGTACGGGACAGCAGATTTATAGCAATCAGCCCCAGCATTTT

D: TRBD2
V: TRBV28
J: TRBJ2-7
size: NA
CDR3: CASSSRTRIHEQYF
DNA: TGTGCCAGCAGTTCCCGGACTAGGATCCACGAGCAGTACTTC

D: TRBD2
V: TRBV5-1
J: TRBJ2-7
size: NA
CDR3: CASSLTSDTYEQYF
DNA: TGCGCCAGCAGCTTGACTAGCGATACCTACGAGCAGTACTTC

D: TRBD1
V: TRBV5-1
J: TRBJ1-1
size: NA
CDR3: CASSFLRTGGTEAFF
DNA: TGCGCCAGCAGCTTTCTTAGGACAGGGGGCACTGAAGCTTTCTTT

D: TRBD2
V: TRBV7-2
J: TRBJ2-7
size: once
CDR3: CASSSRTSGKSYEQYF
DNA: TGTGCCAGCAGCTCCAGGACTAGCGGGAAGTCCTACGAGCAGTACTTC

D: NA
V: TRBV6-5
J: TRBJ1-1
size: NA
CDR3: CASSYRAGGTEAFF
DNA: TGTGCCAGCAGTTACCGGGCCGGGGGTACTGAAGCTTTCTTT

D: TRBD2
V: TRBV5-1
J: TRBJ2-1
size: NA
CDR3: CASSSRGLAGAGEQFF
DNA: TGCGCCAGCAGCTCAAGGGGACTAGCGGGAGCCGGGGAGCAGTTCTTC

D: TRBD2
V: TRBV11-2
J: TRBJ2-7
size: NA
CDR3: CASSIRTSGTGPLYEQYF
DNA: TGTGCCAGCAGCATTCGGACTAGCGGGACAGGTCCCCTCTACGAGCAGTACTTC

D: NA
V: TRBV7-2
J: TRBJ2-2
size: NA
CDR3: CATTPRFGGDTGELFF
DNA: TGTGCCACCACTCCAAGGTTTGGGGGCGACACCGGGGAGCTGTTTTTT

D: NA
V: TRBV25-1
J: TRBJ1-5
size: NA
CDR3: CASSGGQGALEPQHF
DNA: TGTGCCAGCAGTGGGGGACAAGGGGCTCTAGAGCCCCAGCATTTT

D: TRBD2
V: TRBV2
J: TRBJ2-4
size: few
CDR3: CASRQLAGGRNIQYF
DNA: TGTGCCAGCAGGCAACTAGCGGGAGGAAGAAACATTCAGTACTTC

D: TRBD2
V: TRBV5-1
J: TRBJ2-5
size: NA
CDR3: CASSGSQQETQYF
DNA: TGCGCCAGTAGCGGGAGTCAGCAAGAGACCCAGTACTTC

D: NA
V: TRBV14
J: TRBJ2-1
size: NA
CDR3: CASSQEGGPRRKFF
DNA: TGTGCCAGCAGCCAAGAAGGGGGACCCCGGAGAAAGTTCTTC

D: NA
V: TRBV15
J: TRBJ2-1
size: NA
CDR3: CATSRTRQGLNEQFF
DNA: TGTGCCACCAGCAGAACCCGACAGGGACTCAATGAGCAGTTCTTC

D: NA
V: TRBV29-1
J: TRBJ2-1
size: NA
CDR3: CSVAAEAYNEQFF
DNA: TGCAGCGTTGCGGCGGAGGCCTACAATGAGCAGTTCTTC

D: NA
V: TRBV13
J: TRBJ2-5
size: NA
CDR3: CASSFGQKTQYF
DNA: TGTGCCAGCAGCTTTGGGCAGAAGACCCAGTACTTC

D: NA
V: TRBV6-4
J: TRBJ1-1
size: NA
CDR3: CASSDSDKEAFF
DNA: TGTGCCAGCAGTGACTCTGACAAGGAAGCTTTCTTT

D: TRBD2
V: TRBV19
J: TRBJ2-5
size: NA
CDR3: CASSPRGGEGETQYF
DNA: TGTGCCAGTAGTCCCCGTGGGGGGGAGGGAGAGACCCAGTACTTC

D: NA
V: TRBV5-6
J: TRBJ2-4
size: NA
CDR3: CASSWGSGGSKNIQYF
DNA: TGTGCCAGCAGCTGGGGGTCAGGGGGGTCCAAAAACATTCAGTACTTC

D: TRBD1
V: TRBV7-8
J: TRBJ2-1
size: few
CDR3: CASSEDRGPYNEQFF
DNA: TGTGCCAGCAGCGAGGACAGGGGGCCCTACAATGAGCAGTTCTTC

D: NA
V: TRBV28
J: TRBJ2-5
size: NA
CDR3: CASGRSQETQYF
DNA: TGTGCCAGCGGGAGGTCCCAAGAGACCCAGTACTTC

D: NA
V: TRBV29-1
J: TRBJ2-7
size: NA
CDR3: CSVVRMTTGNGEQYF
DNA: TGCAGCGTTGTTCGTATGACTACAGGGAACGGGGAGCAGTACTTC

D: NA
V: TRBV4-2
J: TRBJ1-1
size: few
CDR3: CASSQVQFTEAFF
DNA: TGTGCCAGCAGCCAAGTACAGTTTACTGAAGCTTTCTTT

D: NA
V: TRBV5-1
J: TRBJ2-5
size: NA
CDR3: CASSLVGGQETQYF
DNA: TGCGCCAGCAGCTTGGTCGGGGGACAAGAGACCCAGTACTTC

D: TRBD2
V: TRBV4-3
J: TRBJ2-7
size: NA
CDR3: CASRAGTNHYEQYF
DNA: TGCGCCAGCAGGGCGGGGACTAACCATTACGAGCAGTACTTC

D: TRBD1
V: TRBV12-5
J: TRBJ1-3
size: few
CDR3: CASGLWRTGGGNTIYF
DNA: TGTGCTAGTGGTCTCTGGAGAACAGGGGGAGGAAACACCATATATTTT

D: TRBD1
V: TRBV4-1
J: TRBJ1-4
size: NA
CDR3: CASSPRTGEGEKLFF
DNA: TGCGCCAGCAGCCCTAGGACAGGGGAAGGTGAAAAACTGTTTTTT

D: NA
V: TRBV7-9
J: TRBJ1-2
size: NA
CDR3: CASQEGDYGYTF
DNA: TGTGCCAGCCAGGAGGGAGACTATGGCTACACCTTC